This TCR beta chain originates from a study of blood T cell repertoires in COVID-19. Turning to the study itself: Whether acute or convalescent, the COVID-19 samples came from the United States, Italy and Spain. T cells, B-cell-depleted T cells, or PBMCs provided the cDNA or gDNA that served as material.

This clone was counted a single time. CDR3 length equals 13 residues. Germline CDR1 LNHDA, CDR2 SQIVND (reference sequence). Trimming removed 4 bases from V and 8 bases from J; junction bases left unmatched: 6. In the original analysis: It was from reference gene primer amplification that nucleated cell counts were estimated. TCRdb's table, derived via immunoSEQ multiplex PCR, lists solely in-frame clones and lacks some. The V and J calls and clone size were taken over from that table, and D and trimming were inferred from the DNA. Of 97,000 or so clones listed, around four fifths are singletons. The chain carries TRBV19 and TRBJ1-2; 8 nucleotides match TRBD1. The receptor's source is a human donor in a cohort sampled during active COVID-19. Sequencing input: peripheral blood. CDR3 coding DNA: TGTGCCAGTAGTAGTACAGGGGGAGGCGGCTACACCTTC. Translated, it gives CASSSTGGGGYTF.